Below are 7 T cell receptor beta chains sequenced from a single sample in a study of Ad26.COV2.S vaccination and SARS-CoV-2 variants. The table came from immunoSEQ multiplex PCR; TCRdb's copy has only in-frame clones and leaves some out. Here the sample spans fewer than 400,000 clones, about 82% being singletons. Noted treatment: 19 received Ad26.COV2.S at low or high dose, single or two shots; roughly 5 received placebo; per-sample allocation not given. Samples came from day 63 after the first vaccine or placebo injection. The specimen was peripheral blood, collected in a trial of Ad26.COV2.S vaccine versus placebo. The receptors come from a person aged 18-60 years who received the Ad26.COV2.S COVID-19 vaccine or a placebo.

The genes are TRBV9 and TRBJ2-1, with TRBD2 matching over 8 bases. Germline CDR1 reads SGDLS; CDR2 reads YYNGEE. With V trimmed by 0 bases and J by 4 bases, 12 bases remained unmatched. The CDR3 consists of 18 residues. CDR3 amino acids: CASSVVGRAASSYNEQFF. CDR3 coding DNA: TGTGCCAGCAGCGTAGTCGGGAGGGCGGCCTCCTCGTACAATGAGCAGTTCTTC.

This chain uses TRBV9 with TRBJ1-6; no firm D call. Germline CDR1 is SGDLS and CDR2 is YYNGEE. This CDR3 is built from 13 residues. V lost 0 bases and J 7 bases, leaving 5 bases between the germline ends. As DNA, the CDR3 is TGTGCCAGCAGCGTAGGTGGGAATTCACCCCTCCACTTT. Translation: CASSVGGNSPLHF.

The CDR3, as DNA: TGTGCCACCAGCAGAGGACAGGGGATGCTAGCCAAAAACATTCAGTACTTC. Translated: CATSRGQGMLAKNIQYF. The J gene is TRBJ2-4, the V gene TRBV15; TRBD1 aligns across 8 bases. Unmatched junction bases numbered 5, after V lost 1 base and J lost 0 bases. Looked up from germline, CDR1 is LNHNV and CDR2 is YYDKDF (reference sequence). This CDR3 contains 17 residues. The full variable domain, its missing parts supplied by reference TRBV15 and TRBJ2-4, is DAMVIQNPRYQVTQFGKPVTLSCSQTLNHNVMYWYQQKSSQAPKLLFHYYDKDFNNEADTPDNFQSRRPNTSFCFLDIRSPGLGDTAMYLCATSRGQGMLAKNIQYFGAGTRLSVL.

The chain carries TRBV6-2 or TRBV6-3 and TRBJ1-2; D unclear. CDR3 size: 16 residues. Trimming pared 6 bases from V and 7 bases from J, leaving 24 bases between. Looked up from germline, CDR1 is MNHEY and CDR2 is SVGEGT. CDR3 loop: CASSTLRPGVMAGYTF. Here the CDR3 DNA reads TGTGCCAGCAGCACCCTTAGACCGGGAGTGATGGCTGGCTACACCTTC.

This clone occurred a few times. V gene TRBV4-2 combines with J gene TRBJ2-7; TRBD2 agrees at 10 bases. Germline V gene sequence: CDR1 LGHNA, CDR2 YNFKEQ. The J segment lost 0 bases and the V segment lost 1 base, leaving 6 bases of the junction unmatched. The CDR3 is 17 amino acids. CDR3 nucleotides: TGTGCCAGCAGCCAAGGCCTAGCGGGGGACCTCTCCTACGAGCAGTACTTC. Its translation: CASSQGLAGDLSYEQYF.

DNA for the CDR3: TGTGCCAGCAGTTTACTAATCTTCCGGGACAGATTTAATAATTCACCCCTCCACTTT. Translating gives CASSLLIFRDRFNNSPLHF. The chain combines TRBV28 with TRBJ1-6, with TRBD1 matching 7 bases. CDR3 size: 19 residues. The germline V gene encodes CDR1 MDHEN and CDR2 SYDVKM. J gave up 5 bases and V 2 bases, and 15 bases lay outside the gene matches. Complete variable domain (other parts from reference TRBV28 and TRBJ1-6): DVKVTQSSRYLVKRTGEKVFLECVQDMDHENMFWYRQDPGLGLRLIYFSYDVKMKEKGDIPEGYSVSREKKERFSLILESASTNQTSMYLCASSLLIFRDRFNNSPLHFGNGTRLTVT.

This clone has ten or more counts. The gene calls are TRBV7-2 and TRBJ2-7, with a possible D match to TRBD1 (6 bases). Germline lookup yields CDR1 SGHTA and CDR2 FQGNSA. Trimming took off 5 bases at V and 1 base at J, with 21 bases between the two ends. This CDR3 is 17 amino acids long. The CDR3 bases are TGTGCCAGCAGCCCCCACCCTACAGGGAAAGGGTCCTACGAGCAGTACTTC. It yields the protein CASSPHPTGKGSYEQYF.